Listed below are T cell receptor beta chains from one sample, sequenced in a study of regulatory T cells in long-lasting Graves disease. TCRdb re-called the multiplex PCR reads with MiXCR, one entry per CDR3 protein. The data show around 450,000 distinct CDR3 sequences, 15% seen once. These records were also assigned to another study, of T cells in Graves' hyperthyroidism and ophthalmopathy.

This sample comprised peripheral blood mononuclear cells (PBMCs), obtained at new diagnosis, from a patient treated with antithyroid drugs. Receptors were obtained from a middle-aged woman with Graves disease. Both conserved end residues are part of each CDR3. D genes are given only for firm matches. Only some rows state a clone size, as once, few, many or a class for expanded clones.

V gene	D gene	clone size	J gene	CDR3 DNA	CDR3 protein
TRBV20-1	.	many	TRBJ2-7	TGCAGTGCTAGAGATCGAGGGGGAGTGGGGTACGAGCAGTACTTC	CSARDRGGVGYEQYF
TRBV20-1	.	few	TRBJ1-1	TGCAGTGCTAGAGAGCGGGGACACACTGAAGCTTTCTTT	CSARERGHTEAFF
TRBV2	TRBD2	many	TRBJ2-3	TGTGCCAGCACCCCGGGACTAGCAACAGATACGCAGTATTTT	CASTPGLATDTQYF
TRBV2	TRBD2	many	TRBJ2-7	TGTGCCAGCAGGGGGACTAGCGGGAGGTTCTACGAGCAGTACTTC	CASRGTSGRFYEQYF
TRBV20-1	.	.	TRBJ2-1	TGCAGTGCTCTTAGCGGAAGCTCCTACAATGAGCAGTTCTTC	CSALSGSSYNEQFF
TRBV7-2	TRBD2	.	TRBJ2-2	TGTGCCAGCAGCTCACTAGCGGGAGGGAACACCGGGGAGCTGTTTTTT	CASSSLAGGNTGELFF
TRBV7-6	.	.	TRBJ2-5	TGTGCCAGCAGCTTCGGCGGGGGCGGAGAGACCCAGTACTTC	CASSFGGGGETQYF
TRBV11-1	.	few	TRBJ2-2	TGTGCCAGCAGCCAAGGTATAGGGGGGGACCCCCCTTCCGGGGAGCTGTTTTTT	CASSQGIGGDPPSGELFF
TRBV9	.	.	TRBJ1-3	TGTGCCAGCAGCAGGGCCGGAAACACCATATATTTT	CASSRAGNTIYF
TRBV7-3	TRBD2	many	TRBJ2-2	TGTGCCAGCAGCTTAACCTCGGGACTAGCGGGACCCCAGGGGGAGCTGTTTTTT	CASSLTSGLAGPQGELFF
TRBV12-3/TRBV12-4	.	.	TRBJ2-2	TGTGCCAGCAGTTTAGCCCCGGGCCACACCACCGGGGAGCTGTTTTTT	CASSLAPGHTTGELFF
TRBV6-1	.	many	TRBJ2-7	TGTGCCAGCAGTGTACCGACAGCGACCTACGAGCAGTACTTC	CASSVPTATYEQYF
TRBV10-2	.	.	TRBJ2-7	TGCGCCAGCAGTGAACAGGGGAGGGGCGAGCAGTACTTC	CASSEQGRGEQYF
TRBV27	.	many	TRBJ2-2	TGTGCCAGCAGTTTAGAGCAGTTCGGGGAGCTGTTTTTT	CASSLEQFGELFF
TRBV28	TRBD1	many	TRBJ2-6	TGTGCCAGCAGGCCGGGACAGGGTTTGTCTGGGGCCAACGTCCTGACTTTC	CASRPGQGLSGANVLTF
TRBV28	.	many	TRBJ1-1	TGTGCCAGCAGTTCGTCAGTGAACACTGAAGCTTTCTTT	CASSSSVNTEAFF
TRBV7-9	.	few	TRBJ1-5	TGTGCCAGCAGCCTCGGACAGAATAGCAGTCAGCCCCAGCATTTT	CASSLGQNSSQPQHF
TRBV10-3	TRBD2	many	TRBJ2-5	TGTGCCATCAGCCTGGGACTAGCGGGAGGAGGGGAGACCCAGTACTTC	CAISLGLAGGGETQYF
TRBV7-2	TRBD1	.	TRBJ1-1	TGTGCCAGCAGCGCTATTCGGGGACAGACTATGAACACTGAAGCTTTCTTT	CASSAIRGQTMNTEAFF
TRBV5-1	TRBD2	.	TRBJ2-1	TGCGCCAGCAGCTGGGGGTCTAGCGGGAGGATATACTCCTACAATGAGCAGTTCTTC	CASSWGSSGRIYSYNEQFF
TRBV5-1	.	many	TRBJ2-5	TGCGCCAGCAGCTTGGGTGACCTGTCAGGAGAGACCCAGTACTTC	CASSLGDLSGETQYF
TRBV3-1	TRBD1	many	TRBJ1-1	TGTGCCAGTGGACAGGGCACGATGAACACTGAAGCTTTCTTT	CASGQGTMNTEAFF
TRBV12-3/TRBV12-4	.	many	TRBJ2-4	TGTGCCAGCAGCAAGGACGGTAGAAACATTCAGTACTTC	CASSKDGRNIQYF
TRBV7-2	.	many	TRBJ2-1	TGTGCCAGCAGCTTAGGCCCGGCCTACAATGAGCAGTTCTTC	CASSLGPAYNEQFF
TRBV28	TRBD1	few	TRBJ1-2	TGTGCCAGCAGTTTAGGAGGGGGCGCCGAACCTAACTATGGCTACACCTTC	CASSLGGGAEPNYGYTF
TRBV27	.	many	TRBJ1-1	TGTGCCAGCCGAATCGGCGGGCGAACTGAAGCTTTCTTT	CASRIGGRTEAFF
TRBV5-1	.	.	TRBJ2-7	TGCGCCAGCAGCTTGGACAGAAACGAGCAGTACTTC	CASSLDRNEQYF
TRBV29-1	TRBD1	many	TRBJ1-1	TGCAGCGCCGGTCTTACAGGGGGGAGCGTAAACACTGAAGCTTTCTTT	CSAGLTGGSVNTEAFF
TRBV19	TRBD1	few	TRBJ1-5	TGTGCCAGTAGTGAACAGGGGAGCAATCAGCCCCAGCATTTT	CASSEQGSNQPQHF
TRBV11-2	.	many	TRBJ2-1	TGTGCCAGCAGCTTAGGTAGAGGGGGGCACAATGAGCAGTTCTTC	CASSLGRGGHNEQFF
TRBV11-2	TRBD2	many	TRBJ2-1	TGTGCCAGCAGCCTAGCGGGAGGTGGGTACAATGAGCAGTTCTTC	CASSLAGGGYNEQFF
TRBV11-2	.	many	TRBJ2-1	TGTGCCAGCAGCTCGGGCTACTCCTACAATGAGCAGTTCTTC	CASSSGYSYNEQFF
TRBV27	.	many	TRBJ1-4	TGTGCCAGCAGTAGAACCGGGACGTCGGTTGAAAAACTGTTTTTT	CASSRTGTSVEKLFF
TRBV6-1	.	many	TRBJ1-4	TGTGCCAGCAGTGAACGGGGGGGCCTTAATGAAAAACTGTTTTTT	CASSERGGLNEKLFF
TRBV29-1	.	many	TRBJ1-1	TGCAGCGTTGGAGCCCTCCTCGGGACACCTAACACTGAAGCTTTCTTT	CSVGALLGTPNTEAFF
TRBV6-2/TRBV6-3	TRBD1	.	TRBJ1-1	TGTGCCAGCAGTTCCGAGCGGACAGGGTTCCATCGGGAAGCTTTCTTT	CASSSERTGFHREAFF
TRBV5-1	TRBD1	.	TRBJ2-6	TGCGCCAGCAGCTGGACAGGTTCAGCTGGGGCCAACGTCCTGACTTTC	CASSWTGSAGANVLTF
TRBV9	.	few	TRBJ2-2	TGTGCCAGCAGCGTAGTGGCTAGAAACACCGGGGAGCTGTTTTTT	CASSVVARNTGELFF
TRBV11-2	TRBD1	many	TRBJ2-3	TGTGCCAGCAGCTCGCCCGGGACAGGGGGCCCTAAAGAGTATTTT	CASSSPGTGGPKEYF
TRBV6-4	.	few	TRBJ2-2	TGTGCCAGCAGTGACTCGAAGGAGGGGGCAAATACCGGGGAGCTGTTTTTT	CASSDSKEGANTGELFF
TRBV5-1	.	many	TRBJ1-6	TGCGCCAGCGGGGACGGTAATAATTCACCCCTCCACTTT	CASGDGNNSPLHF
TRBV6-1	.	few	TRBJ2-2	TGTGCCGGTACCGTGACTAGTGCCGGGGAGCTGTTTTTT	CAGTVTSAGELFF
TRBV13	TRBD2	many	TRBJ2-1	TGTGCCAGCAGCTATAGCGGGAGGACCTCCTACAATGAGCAGTTCTTC	CASSYSGRTSYNEQFF
TRBV7-8	TRBD1	many	TRBJ2-1	TGTGCCAGCAGCCCGACAGGGGGTTGGAACAATGAGCAGTTCTTC	CASSPTGGWNNEQFF
TRBV28	TRBD2	.	TRBJ2-3	TGTGCCAGCCATCAAGCGGGAAGCACAGATACGCAGTATTTT	CASHQAGSTDTQYF
TRBV20-1	TRBD2	few	TRBJ2-7	TGCAGTGCTACCGGGACTAGCAGAGACCAGTACTTC	CSATGTSRDQYF
TRBV7-2	.	few	TRBJ2-1	TGTGCCGGCAGCGCAACCGGGACACTGAGCTCCTACAATGAGCAGTTCTTC	CAGSATGTLSSYNEQFF
TRBV7-9	.	many	TRBJ2-3	TGTGCCAGCAGCCCCCAAACAGGGATGCCCGCAGATACGCAGTATTTT	CASSPQTGMPADTQYF
TRBV20-1	TRBD2	.	TRBJ2-7	TGCAGCCTTACCGGGACTATTAACTACGAGCAGTACTTC	CSLTGTINYEQYF
TRBV19	TRBD2	.	TRBJ2-3	TGTGCCAGTAGCCTCAGACTAGCACGCTCAGATACGCAGTATTTT	CASSLRLARSDTQYF
TRBV5-1	TRBD1	many	TRBJ2-2	TGCGCCAGCAGCTTCCAGGGGGCGGCGGCCGGGGAGCTGTTTTTT	CASSFQGAAAGELFF
TRBV7-2	TRBD2	many	TRBJ2-2	TGTGCCAGCAGCCTCTGGACTAGAGGAACCGGGGAGCTGTTTTTT	CASSLWTRGTGELFF
TRBV30	TRBD2	many	TRBJ2-4	TGTGCCTGCCGGGACTACAAAAACATTCAGTACTTC	CACRDYKNIQYF
TRBV18	TRBD2	many	TRBJ2-3	TGTGCCAGCTCATCGACTAGCGGGAGCGATACGCAGTATTTT	CASSSTSGSDTQYF